These 2 T cell receptor beta chains originate from one sample sequenced in a study of graft-versus-host responses after intestinal transplantation. No antigen is known for these receptors. Assay: immunoSEQ multiplex PCR; the TCRdb copy retains only in-frame clones and omits some. The table shows roughly 81,000 clones, with about four fifths occurring only once. Material: unstimulated CD4+ T cells sorted from spleen or lymph node cells, obtained before intestinal transplant. The receptors stem from a human donor who received an intestinal transplant.

V usage is TRBV7-6 and J usage is TRBJ2-5, with D unclear. Trimming removed 1 base from V and 5 bases from J, with 5 bases in between. CDR1 SGHVS and CDR2 FNYEAQ come from the germline V gene. The length of the CDR3 is 12 residues. CDR3 residues: CASSLVFETQYF. In nucleotides, the CDR3 is TGTGCCAGCAGCTTAGTCTTTGAGACCCAGTACTTC.

This chain uses TRBV28 with TRBJ1-6; 9 bases agree with TRBD1. Germline V gene data show CDR1 as MDHEN and CDR2 as SYDVKM. Trimming took 4 bases from V and 5 from J; bases not matched to a gene: 6. The CDR3 spans 16 residues. For the CDR3, the DNA is TGTGCCAGCAGTTCAAAGACAGGGGGTAATAATTCACCCCTCCACTTT. It yields the protein CASSSKTGGNNSPLHF.